The subject of this entry is one TCR beta chain. This sample was included in a study of CD8 T cells in Susac syndrome. RNA in amounts of about 0.5 to 1 ug was reverse transcribed with random hexamers. The method of amplification for TCR beta CDR3 was immunoSEQ multiplex PCR, covering 54 Vbeta and 13 Jbeta. MiXCR was run by TCRdb on the immunoSEQ multiplex PCR reads, yielding one entry per CDR3 protein. Of about 80,000 distinct CDR3 sequences in the sample, about 91% were seen once. Sequencing of TCR beta was carried out in blood CD8+ and CD4+ T cells. In contrast to the negatively isolated CD8+ and CD4+ T cells, TEMRA cells were FACS-enriched. This sequence was found in a human donor with multiple sclerosis. Sequencing was performed on CD8+ T cells from PBMCs.

CDR3 in DNA: TGTGCCAGCAGGGAAACAGGGGGGCACAATCAGCCCCAGCATTTT. Encoded protein: CASRETGGHNQPQHF. J is TRBJ1-5 and V is TRBV2; 8 bases align to TRBD1. There are 15 residues in the CDR3. Germline V gene data show CDR1 as SNHLY and CDR2 as FYNNEI. Trimming took 6 bases from V and 3 from J; bases not matched to a gene: 7.